This T cell receptor (beta chain) originates from a study of T-cell reconstitution after alpha-beta-depleted transplantation in children. Germline CDR1 is MNHEY and CDR2 is SVGAGI. This CDR3 has 14 amino acids. Trimming at V came to 6 bases and at J to 2 bases, leaving 4 bases not matched to a gene. Study-wide points: T-cell counts and diversity were attributed mostly to newly produced T cells one year after transplant.

This clonotype was picked up a small number of times. Its antigen remains unknown. TCRbeta library construction was performed incorporating unique molecular identifiers. MiXCR was run by TCRdb on the PCR reads, yielding one entry per CDR3 protein. The data show approximately 97,000 distinct CDR3 sequences, around 7% seen once. This receptor was identified in a boy between 2 and 10 years old with acute lymphoblastic leukemia, due to receive a stem cell transplant. The chain is built from TRBV6-5 and TRBJ2-1, with 7 nucleotides matching TRBD1. Here the sequenced sample was PBMCs, taken before TCRalphabeta/CD19-depleted stem cell transplant. The CDR3, as DNA: TGTGCCAGCAGCGCCGGGACAGCCTACAATGAGCAGTTCTTC. It translates to CASSAGTAYNEQFF.